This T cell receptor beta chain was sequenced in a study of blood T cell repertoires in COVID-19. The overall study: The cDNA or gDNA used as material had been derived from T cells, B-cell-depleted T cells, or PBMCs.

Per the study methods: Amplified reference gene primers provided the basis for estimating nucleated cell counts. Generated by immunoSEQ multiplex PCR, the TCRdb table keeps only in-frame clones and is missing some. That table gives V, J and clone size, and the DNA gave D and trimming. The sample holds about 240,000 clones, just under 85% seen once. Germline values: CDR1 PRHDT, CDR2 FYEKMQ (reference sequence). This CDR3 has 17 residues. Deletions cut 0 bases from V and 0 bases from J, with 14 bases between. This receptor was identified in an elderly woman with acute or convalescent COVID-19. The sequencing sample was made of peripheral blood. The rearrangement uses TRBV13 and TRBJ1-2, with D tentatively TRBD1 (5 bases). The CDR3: CASSLGTDALANYGYTF. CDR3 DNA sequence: TGTGCCAGCAGCTTAGGGACAGATGCCCTAGCTAACTATGGCTACACCTTC.